This T cell receptor (beta chain) was captured by sequencing in a study of blood T cell repertoires in COVID-19. Trimming cost V 2 bases and J 1 base; bases outside gene matches: 2. CDR3 length: 15 amino acids. Germline CDR1 and CDR2: MNHEY and SVGAGI. The assay was immunoSEQ multiplex PCR, and TCRdb's table has in-frame clones only and misses some. Among some 230,000 clones listed, about 86% were seen once. The chain has TRBV6-5 and TRBJ2-3, with 8 bases identical to TRBD2. Input material: peripheral blood. The TCR comes from a woman aged 25-40 years who had recovered from COVID-19. CDR3 region: CASSYDSGGTDTQYF. The DNA of the CDR3 is TGTGCCAGCAGTTACGATAGCGGGGGCACAGATACGCAGTATTTT.